The 20 T cell receptor beta chains in this list originate from one sample, sequenced in a study of blood T cell repertoires in COVID-19. Libraries were prepared by immunoSEQ multiplex PCR; TCRdb keeps only in-frame clonotypes and omits some of them. Here the sample spans 200,000 to 250,000 clones, 84% being singletons. The sequencing sample was made of peripheral blood. These receptors originate from a man aged 50-60 years with active or convalescent COVID-19.

The chain is built from TRBV28 and TRBJ2-5; 9 bases align to TRBD1. The junction had 7 bases not matched to a gene; V was cut back by 6 bases and J by 5 bases. Germline lookup yields CDR1 MDHEN and CDR2 SYDVKM. The CDR3 is made up of 14 amino acids. The CDR3 region is CASRRGQGGETQYF. DNA for the CDR3: TGTGCCAGCAGACGGGGACAGGGAGGGGAGACCCAGTACTTC.

The chain combines TRBV19 with TRBJ1-4; 8 positions agree with TRBD1. Trimming at V came to 3 bases and at J to 0 bases, leaving 3 bases not matched to a gene. The CDR3 consists of 16 residues. Germline V lookup: CDR1 LNHDA, CDR2 SQIVND (reference sequence). CDR3 DNA: TGTGCCAGTAGTATGGGACAGGTAGCAACTAATGAAAAACTGTTTTTT. This sequence encodes CASSMGQVATNEKLFF. Using reference TRBV19 and TRBJ1-4 for the parts outside the CDR3, the full variable domain is DGGITQSPKYLFRKEGQNVTLSCEQNLNHDAMYWYRQDPGQGLRLIYYSQIVNDFQKGDIAEGYSVSREKKESFPLTVTSAQKNPTAFYLCASSMGQVATNEKLFFGSGTQLSVL.

This clone was seen more than once but under ten times. The chain carries TRBV5-1 and TRBJ2-3, with D perhaps matching TRBD1 (5 bases). CDR1 is SGHRS, CDR2 YFSETQ, per germline. The CDR3 is 14 amino acids. V shed 4 bases and J shed 3 bases, with 12 bases lying between them. The CDR3 reads CASSPAQGTDTQYF. The CDR3 DNA sequence: TGCGCCAGCAGCCCCGCCCAGGGAACAGATACGCAGTATTTT.

The genes are TRBV4-1 and TRBJ2-1; 9 nucleotides match TRBD2. The CDR3 is 18 amino acids. Trimming cost V 0 bases and J 0 bases; bases outside gene matches: 6. CDR1 and CDR2 from the germline V gene are MGHRA and YSYEKL. The CDR3 here is CASSQEGSGSGSYNEQFF. CDR3 sequence (DNA): TGCGCCAGCAGCCAAGAAGGTAGCGGGAGCGGCTCCTACAATGAGCAGTTCTTC.

V and J are TRBV4-1 and TRBJ2-1; tentatively, D is TRBD2 (6 bases). The CDR3 runs 16 residues. Germline V CDR1 and CDR2: MGHRA, YSYEKL. The V and J ends lost 1 base and 6 bases respectively, with 16 bases between them. The CDR3 is CASSQAPGGTFNEQFF. Written as DNA, the CDR3 is TGCGCCAGCAGCCAAGCACCCGGGGGAACCTTCAATGAGCAGTTCTTC.

V is TRBV5-1 and J is TRBJ2-5, with D possibly matching TRBD1 (6 bases). The CDR3 covers 15 residues. Trimming took 0 bases from V and 3 from J, leaving 12 bases between them. The germline CDR1 and CDR2 sequences are SGHRS and YFSETQ. CDR3 bases: TGCGCCAGCAGCTTGGTTTGGGGGCCGGAAGAGACCCAGTACTTC. Translated, it gives CASSLVWGPEETQYF.

The V call is TRBV5-8, the J call TRBJ1-5; D possibly corresponds to TRBD1 (6 bases). This CDR3 is 15 amino acids long. Trimming removed 2 bases at V and 4 bases at J, with 13 bases between. Germline V gene sequence: CDR1 SGHTS, CDR2 YDEGEE. This CDR3 is CASSLGGHSNQPQHF. CDR3 sequence (DNA): TGTGCCAGCAGCTTAGGGGGACACAGTAATCAGCCCCAGCATTTT.

CDR3 sequence reads: CASSKKEWTGNGANVLTF. Here the CDR3 DNA reads TGTGCCAGCAGCAAAAAAGAATGGACAGGGAATGGGGCCAACGTCCTGACTTTC. The chain employs TRBV21-1 and TRBJ2-6; TRBD1, the table's D call, was not compared with the DNA. TRBV21-1 is designated a pseudogene. This CDR3 contains 18 residues.

This clone was recorded a few times. The genes are TRBV15 and TRBJ2-7; 9 bases agree with TRBD2. J lost 2 bases, V lost 5 bases, and 7 bases had no gene match. The CDR3 has 15 residues. The V gene's germline CDR1 is LNHNV and CDR2 YYDKDF (reference sequence). In nucleotides, the CDR3 is TGTGCCACCAGCGGGACCACTAGCGGGCCCTACGAGCAGTACTTC. Its translation: CATSGTTSGPYEQYF.

The chain recombines TRBV4-3 with TRBJ2-1, with D maybe TRBD2 (6 bases). Looked up from germline, CDR1 is LGHNA and CDR2 is YSLEER. This CDR3 spans 15 amino acids. The V and J ends lost 5 bases and 6 bases respectively, with 17 bases between them. The CDR3 DNA follows: TGCGCCAGCAGCTTGGGACTCATAGGCGGCAATGAGCAGTTCTTC. Its protein product is CASSLGLIGGNEQFF.

The V and J genes are TRBV9 and TRBJ2-2; D gene unclear. V was shortened by 0 bases and J by 3 bases, with 9 bases between the two germline ends. Germline CDR1 SGDLS, CDR2 YYNGEE. The CDR3 sequence is 15 residues long. The CDR3 sequence is CASSVAPGYTGELFF. The CDR3 DNA reads as TGTGCCAGCAGCGTAGCCCCAGGATACACCGGGGAGCTGTTTTTT.

CDR3 sequence reads: CASIPQGSSYNEQFF. CDR3 DNA sequence: TGCGCCAGTATACCGCAGGGGAGCTCCTACAATGAGCAGTTCTTC. This sequence joins TRBV5-1 and TRBJ2-1, with D tentatively TRBD1 (6 bases). Trimming left V 8 bases short and J 0 bases short, with 15 bases between. The CDR3 length is 15 residues. CDR1 and CDR2 (germline): SGHRS, YFSETQ.

The rearrangement joins TRBV9 to TRBJ2-5; D remains ambiguous. Between the trimmed V and J ends, which lost 0 bases and 2 bases, there was a span of 8 bases. The CDR3 contains 14 residues. Looked up from germline, CDR1 is SGDLS and CDR2 is YYNGEE. The CDR3 protein is CASSVGSPQETQYF. CDR3 nucleotides: TGTGCCAGCAGCGTAGGAAGCCCTCAAGAGACCCAGTACTTC.

V is TRBV6-2 or TRBV6-3 and J is TRBJ1-1, with D unresolved. The CDR3 spans 12 residues. Germline CDR1 and CDR2: MNHEY and SVGEGT. Trimming stripped 6 bases from V and 6 bases from J, with 11 bases between. CDR3 sequence (DNA): TGTGCCAGCAGCGGTCGGAGGTCTGAAGCTTTCTTT. Residues: CASSGRRSEAFF.

The chain is built from TRBV6-2 or TRBV6-3 and TRBJ2-3; D perhaps matches TRBD2 (5 bases). Per the germline V gene, CDR1 is MNHEY and CDR2 is SVGEGT. The CDR3 is 11 amino acids. The V and J ends lost 4 bases and 8 bases respectively, with 7 bases between them. CDR3 region: CASSFGGTQYF. In DNA, the CDR3 is TGTGCCAGCAGTTTCGGAGGTACGCAGTATTTT.

The chain employs TRBV7-8 and TRBJ1-1; tentatively, D is TRBD1 (5 bases). The CDR3 is 14 residues long. Trimming cost V 2 bases and J 13 bases, with 20 bases left between them. Germline lookup yields CDR1 SGHVS and CDR2 FQNEAQ. The CDR3 loop reads CASSLIGDSSSVFF. The CDR3 DNA follows: TGTGCCAGCAGCTTAATTGGGGACTCCTCTTCCGTTTTCTTT.

The chain carries TRBV18 and TRBJ2-5, with D unclear. The length of the CDR3 is 14 residues. Germline assignment: CDR1 KGHSH and CDR2 LQKENI. V was shortened by 3 bases and J by 0 bases, with 8 bases between the two germline ends. The CDR3, as DNA: TGTGCCAGCTCACCTCTCCGGGACCAAGAGACCCAGTACTTC. As protein: CASSPLRDQETQYF.

The rearrangement uses TRBV6-2 or TRBV6-3 and TRBJ2-7; no clear D. CDR1 is MNHEY, CDR2 SVGEGT, per germline. The CDR3 is 14 amino acids. V lost 3 bases to trimming and J lost 2 bases, with 11 bases between them. CDR3 amino acids: CASSYYGSAYEQYF. CDR3 DNA sequence: TGTGCCAGCAGTTATTACGGGTCCGCCTACGAGCAGTACTTC.

The CDR3 bases are TGTGCCAGCAGCATTTCGGGACAGGGGGCCGCTGAAGCTTTCTTT. It encodes CASSISGQGAAEAFF. The genes are TRBV7-3 and TRBJ1-1; 12 bases align to TRBD1. Germline V gene data show CDR1 as SGHTA and CDR2 as FQGTGA. The V gene end was trimmed by 5 bases and the J gene end by 6 bases; junction bases not matched to a gene: 7. The CDR3 runs to 15 residues.

This clone was seen only once. The CDR3 protein is CASSLDTGRGETQYF. Written as DNA, the CDR3 is TGCGCCAGCAGCTTGGATACAGGGAGGGGAGAGACCCAGTACTTC. V usage is TRBV5-1 and J usage is TRBJ2-5, with TRBD2 as a possible D gene (7 bases). The CDR3 is 15 residues long. Looked up from germline, CDR1 is SGHRS and CDR2 is YFSETQ. Deletions cut 0 bases from V and 4 bases from J, with 13 bases between.